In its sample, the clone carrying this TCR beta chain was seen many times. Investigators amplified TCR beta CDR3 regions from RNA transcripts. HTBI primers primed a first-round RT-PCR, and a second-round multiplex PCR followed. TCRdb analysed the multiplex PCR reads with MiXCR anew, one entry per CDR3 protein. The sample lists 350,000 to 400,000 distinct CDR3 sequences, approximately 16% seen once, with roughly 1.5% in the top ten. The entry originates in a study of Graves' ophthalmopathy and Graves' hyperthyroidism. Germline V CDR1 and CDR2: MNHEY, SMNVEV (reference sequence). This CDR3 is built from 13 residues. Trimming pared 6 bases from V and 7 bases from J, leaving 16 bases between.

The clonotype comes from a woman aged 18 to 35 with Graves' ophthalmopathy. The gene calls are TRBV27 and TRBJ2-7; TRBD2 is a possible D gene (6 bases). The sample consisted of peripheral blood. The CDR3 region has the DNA TGTGCCAGCAGGCCAGTCGGCAGCGGGGAGCAGTACTTC. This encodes CASRPVGSGEQYF.